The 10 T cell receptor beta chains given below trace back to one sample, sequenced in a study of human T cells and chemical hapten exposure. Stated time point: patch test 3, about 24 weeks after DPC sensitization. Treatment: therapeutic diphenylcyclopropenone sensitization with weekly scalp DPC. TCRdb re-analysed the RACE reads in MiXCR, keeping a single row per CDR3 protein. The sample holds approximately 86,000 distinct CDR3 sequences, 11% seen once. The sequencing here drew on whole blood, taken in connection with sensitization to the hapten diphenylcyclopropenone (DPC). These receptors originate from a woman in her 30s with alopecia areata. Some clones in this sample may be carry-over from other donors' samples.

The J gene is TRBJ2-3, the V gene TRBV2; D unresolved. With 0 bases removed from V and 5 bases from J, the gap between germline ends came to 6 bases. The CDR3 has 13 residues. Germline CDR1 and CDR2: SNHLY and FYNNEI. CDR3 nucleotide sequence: TGTGCCAGCAGTGAAGCCCGGAGAGATACGCAGTATTTT. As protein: CASSEARRDTQYF.

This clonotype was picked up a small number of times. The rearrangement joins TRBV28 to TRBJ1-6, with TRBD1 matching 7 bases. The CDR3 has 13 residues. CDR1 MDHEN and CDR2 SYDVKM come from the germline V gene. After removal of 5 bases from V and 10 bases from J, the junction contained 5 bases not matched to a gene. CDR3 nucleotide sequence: TGTGCCAGCAGTCTAACAGGGGACTCACCCCTCCACTTT. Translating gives CASSLTGDSPLHF.

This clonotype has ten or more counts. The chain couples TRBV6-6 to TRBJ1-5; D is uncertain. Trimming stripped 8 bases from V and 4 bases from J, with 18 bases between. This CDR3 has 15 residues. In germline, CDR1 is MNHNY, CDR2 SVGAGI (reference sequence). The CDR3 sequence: CASRLRVGKNQPQHF. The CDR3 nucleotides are TGTGCCAGCCGACTGCGGGTTGGGAAAAATCAGCCCCAGCATTTT.

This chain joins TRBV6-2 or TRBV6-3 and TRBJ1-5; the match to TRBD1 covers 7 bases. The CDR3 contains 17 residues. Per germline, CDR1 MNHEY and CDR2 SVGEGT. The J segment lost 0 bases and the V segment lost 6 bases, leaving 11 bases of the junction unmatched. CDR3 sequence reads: CASRTGDRGYSNQPQHF. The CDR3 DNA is TGTGCCAGCAGAACAGGGGACAGAGGATATAGCAATCAGCCCCAGCATTTT.

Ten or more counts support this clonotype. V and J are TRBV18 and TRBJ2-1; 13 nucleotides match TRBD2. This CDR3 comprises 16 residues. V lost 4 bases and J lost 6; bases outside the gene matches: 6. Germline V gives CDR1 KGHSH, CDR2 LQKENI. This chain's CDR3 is CASSLLGLAGVNEQFF. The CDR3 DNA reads TGTGCCAGCTCACTCCTCGGACTAGCGGGAGTCAATGAGCAGTTCTTC.

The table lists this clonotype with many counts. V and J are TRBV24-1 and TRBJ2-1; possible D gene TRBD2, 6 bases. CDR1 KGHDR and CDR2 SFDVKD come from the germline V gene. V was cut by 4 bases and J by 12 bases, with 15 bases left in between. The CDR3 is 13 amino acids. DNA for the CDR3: TGTGCCACCAGTGACGAATTACCCGGGGGGCAGTTCTTC. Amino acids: CATSDELPGGQFF.

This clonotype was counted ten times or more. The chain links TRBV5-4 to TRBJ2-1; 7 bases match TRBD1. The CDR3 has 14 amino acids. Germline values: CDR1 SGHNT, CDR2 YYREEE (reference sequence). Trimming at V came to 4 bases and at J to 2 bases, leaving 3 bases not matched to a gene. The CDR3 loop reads CASSKQGTYNEQFF. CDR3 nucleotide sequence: TGTGCCAGCAGCAAACAGGGGACCTACAATGAGCAGTTCTTC.

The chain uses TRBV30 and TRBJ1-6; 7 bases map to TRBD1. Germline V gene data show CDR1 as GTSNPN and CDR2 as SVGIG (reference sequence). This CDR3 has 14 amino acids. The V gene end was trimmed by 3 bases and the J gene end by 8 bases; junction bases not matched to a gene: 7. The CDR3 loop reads CAWSPRQGYSPLHF. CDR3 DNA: TGTGCCTGGAGCCCACGACAGGGATATTCACCCCTCCACTTT.

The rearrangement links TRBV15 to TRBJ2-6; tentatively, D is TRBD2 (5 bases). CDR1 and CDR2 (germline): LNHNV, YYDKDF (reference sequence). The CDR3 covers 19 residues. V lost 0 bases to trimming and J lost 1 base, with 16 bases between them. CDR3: CATSREPGLFLSGANVLTF. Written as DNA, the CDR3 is TGTGCCACCAGCAGAGAACCGGGGTTATTTCTATCTGGGGCCAACGTCCTGACTTTC.

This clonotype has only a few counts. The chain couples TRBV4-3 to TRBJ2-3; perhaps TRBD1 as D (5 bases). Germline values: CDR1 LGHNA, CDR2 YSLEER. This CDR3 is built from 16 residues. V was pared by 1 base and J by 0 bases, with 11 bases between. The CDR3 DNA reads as TGCGCCAGCAGCCAAGGTATCAGGGCTAGCACAGATACGCAGTATTTT. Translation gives CASSQGIRASTDTQYF.